This entry concerns a single T cell receptor beta chain. This record belongs to a study of blood T cell repertoires in COVID-19. Study overall: Sources were T cells, B-cell-depleted T cells, or PBMCs; the material itself was cDNA or gDNA.

Original data processing: Amplification of reference gene primers was used by the study to estimate nucleated cell counts. The assay was immunoSEQ multiplex PCR, and TCRdb's table has in-frame clones only and misses some. The V and J calls and clone size are taken from that table; D and trimming were inferred from the DNA. The top ten clones hold 0.99% of a sample with 180,000 or so clones, 86% of them seen once. The CDR3 contains 18 residues. Germline loops: CDR1 MGHDK, CDR2 SYGVNS. V gave up 3 bases and J gave up 7 bases, with 24 bases separating them. This clonotype was sampled from a man aged 18 to 29 with acute or convalescent COVID-19. Material: peripheral blood. This rearrangement joins TRBV25-1 to TRBJ1-4; D is possibly TRBD1 (5 bases). The CDR3 spells CASSDKVVEGAWGEKLFF. The CDR3 DNA is TGTGCCAGCAGTGACAAAGTGGTAGAAGGGGCCTGGGGTGAAAAACTGTTTTTT.